The rows below give T cell receptor beta chains drawn from one sample of a study of blood T cell repertoires in COVID-19. TCRdb keeps only in-frame clones here, not all; method: immunoSEQ multiplex PCR. In the table there are roughly 310,000 clones, 88% of which are singletons. The sequenced sample consisted of peripheral blood. The origin of the receptors is a woman aged 50 to 65 with active or convalescent COVID-19. The CDR3 runs from the conserved cysteine through the conserved F or W. Each record gives: J gene, clone size, D gene, V gene, CDR3 protein, CDR3 DNA. The D gene is left open where the match is weak. Expanded clones get a size class; other rows say once, few or many, or leave the size out.

>TRBJ2-5|-|-|TRBV19
CASSISGVGAGKETQYF
TGTGCCAGTAGTATCTCCGGAGTGGGGGCAGGGAAAGAGACCCAGTACTTC
>TRBJ2-1|-|TRBD2|TRBV9
CASSKGLAGGPYNEQFF
TGTGCCAGCAGCAAAGGACTAGCGGGAGGGCCTTACAATGAGCAGTTCTTC
>TRBJ1-6|-|TRBD1|TRBV5-4
CASSPDRGYSPLHF
TGTGCCAGCAGCCCGGACAGGGGTTATTCACCCCTCCACTTT
>TRBJ1-5|-|-|TRBV7-2
CASSNPGGNQPQHF
TGTGCCAGCAGCAACCCAGGTGGTAATCAGCCCCAGCATTTT
>TRBJ1-4|-|-|TRBV28
CASTRLDSRDEKLFF
TGTGCCAGCACCCGCCTCGACAGTCGGGATGAAAAACTGTTTTTT
>TRBJ2-1|few|TRBD1|TRBV6-5
CASRKTGLTYNEQFF
TGTGCCAGCAGAAAGACAGGGTTGACCTACAATGAGCAGTTCTTC
>TRBJ1-1|-|-|TRBV6-2/TRBV6-3
CASSYSGRAEAFF
TGTGCCAGCAGTTACTCGGGCAGGGCTGAAGCTTTCTTT
>TRBJ2-1|once|TRBD2|TRBV14
CASSQKPGLAGGWDEQFF
TGTGCCAGCAGCCAGAAACCGGGACTAGCGGGAGGATGGGATGAGCAGTTCTTC
>TRBJ1-1|few|-|TRBV11-1
CASRGHVAEAFF
TGTGCCAGCAGGGGGCACGTCGCTGAAGCTTTCTTT
>TRBJ1-1|-|TRBD1|TRBV5-4
CASSSRQGTNTEAFF
TGTGCCAGCAGCTCCAGACAGGGCACTAACACTGAAGCTTTCTTT
>TRBJ1-1|once|-|TRBV6-4
CASSDGRSLTFF
TGTGCCAGCAGTGACGGGAGGTCTCTCACTTTCTTT
>TRBJ1-1|-|-|TRBV3-1/TRBV3-2
CASSQDGGTERAFF
TGTGCCAGCAGCCAAGATGGAGGGACGGAGAGGGCTTTCTTT
>TRBJ2-1|-|-|TRBV3-1/TRBV3-2
CASSQYGDEQFF
TGTGCCAGCAGCCAATACGGGGATGAGCAGTTCTTC
>TRBJ1-3|-|-|TRBV9
CASSVDTPDRNTIYF
TGTGCCAGCAGCGTAGATACGCCGGACAGAAACACCATATATTTT
>TRBJ2-5|-|-|TRBV12-3/TRBV12-4
CASSFGDLETQYF
TGTGCCAGCAGTTTCGGGGATTTAGAGACCCAGTACTTC
>TRBJ2-1|-|-|TRBV6-5
CASSVDPGEGGEQFF
TGTGCCAGCAGCGTGGATCCAGGGGAGGGCGGTGAGCAGTTCTTC
>TRBJ1-1|-|TRBD1|TRBV19
CASLTHRGGTEAFF
TGTGCCAGCCTCACCCACAGGGGGGGCACTGAAGCTTTCTTT
>TRBJ2-3|-|TRBD2|TRBV6-2/TRBV6-3
CASSYSPTSRDTQYF
TGTGCCAGCAGTTACTCCCCGACTAGCAGAGATACGCAGTATTTT
>TRBJ1-5|-|-|TRBV7-2
CASSLVGSGSNQPQHF
TGTGCCAGCAGCTTAGTCGGGTCAGGGAGCAATCAGCCCCAGCATTTT
>TRBJ2-5|-|-|TRBV4-2
CASSPGWDSQETQYF
TGTGCCAGCAGCCCGGGGTGGGACTCACAAGAGACCCAGTACTTC
>TRBJ1-2|once|TRBD1|TRBV27
CASSLSPRTGGSGYTF
TGTGCCAGCAGTTTATCTCCCCGGACAGGGGGTAGTGGCTACACCTTC
>TRBJ1-2|-|-|TRBV7-2
CASSLSADYGYTF
TGTGCCAGCAGCTTAAGCGCAGATTATGGCTACACCTTC
>TRBJ1-4|-|-|TRBV7-2
CASSRVSTNEKLFF
TGTGCCAGCAGCCGGGTTTCGACTAATGAAAAACTGTTTTTT
>TRBJ2-3|-|TRBD2|TRBV6-2/TRBV6-3
CASSYGTSGGPGTQYF
TGTGCCAGCAGTTACGGGACTAGCGGGGGGCCCGGTACGCAGTATTTT
>TRBJ2-5|-|TRBD1|TRBV29-1
CSVSSRGSQETQYF
TGCAGCGTGTCAAGCAGGGGGTCCCAAGAGACCCAGTACTTC
>TRBJ1-3|-|-|TRBV3-1/TRBV3-2
CASSLQGASGNTIYF
TGTGCCAGCAGCCTACAGGGAGCCTCTGGAAACACCATATATTTT
>TRBJ2-7|-|-|TRBV10-2
CASSESGGSYEQYF
TGCGCCAGCAGTGAGTCGGGGGGCTCCTACGAGCAGTACTTC
>TRBJ1-1|-|TRBD1|TRBV4-2
CASETGTGVPEAFF
TGTGCCAGCGAGACCGGGACAGGGGTCCCTGAAGCTTTCTTT
>TRBJ1-2|-|-|TRBV2
CASSPPGRVGYGYTF
TGTGCCAGCAGTCCTCCAGGCAGGGTAGGCTATGGCTACACCTTC
>TRBJ1-5|-|TRBD1|TRBV6-2/TRBV6-3
CASSYSTGVNQPQHF
TGTGCCAGCAGTTACTCGACAGGGGTCAATCAGCCCCAGCATTTT
>TRBJ1-1|-|-|TRBV27
CASSLSEPGWGTEAFF
TGTGCCAGCAGTTTATCCGAACCGGGGTGGGGCACTGAAGCTTTCTTT
>TRBJ2-7|-|-|TRBV6-5
CASSARDIYEQYF
TGTGCCAGCAGCGCTCGGGACATCTACGAGCAGTACTTC
>TRBJ1-3|once|-|TRBV15
CATSPGIHSGNTIYF
TGTGCCACCAGCCCCGGGATACACTCTGGAAACACCATATATTTT
>TRBJ2-5|-|-|TRBV25-1
CASSESFMGGRETQYF
TGTGCCAGCAGTGAATCCTTCATGGGGGGGCGAGAGACCCAGTACTTC
>TRBJ1-1|-|-|TRBV5-1
CASSPGGSAVSEAFF
TGCGCCAGCAGCCCGGGGGGCAGCGCCGTATCTGAAGCTTTCTTT